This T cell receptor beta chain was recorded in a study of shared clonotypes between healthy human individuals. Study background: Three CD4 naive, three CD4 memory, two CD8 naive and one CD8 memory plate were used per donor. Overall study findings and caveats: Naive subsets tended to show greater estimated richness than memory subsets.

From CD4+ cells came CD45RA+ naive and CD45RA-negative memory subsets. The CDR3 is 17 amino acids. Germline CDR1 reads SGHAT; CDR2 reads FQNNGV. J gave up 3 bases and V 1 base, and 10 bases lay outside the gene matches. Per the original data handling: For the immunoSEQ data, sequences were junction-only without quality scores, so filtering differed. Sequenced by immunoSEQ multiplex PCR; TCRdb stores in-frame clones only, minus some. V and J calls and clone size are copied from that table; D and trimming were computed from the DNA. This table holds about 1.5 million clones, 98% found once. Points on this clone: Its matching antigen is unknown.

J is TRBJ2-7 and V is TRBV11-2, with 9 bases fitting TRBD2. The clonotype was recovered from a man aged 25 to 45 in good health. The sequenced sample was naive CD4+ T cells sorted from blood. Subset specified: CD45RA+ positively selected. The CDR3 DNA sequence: TGTGCCAGCAGCTTAGTTGCGGGAGGGTTTTTTTTCTACGAGCAGTACTTC. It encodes CASSLVAGGFFFYEQYF.